This TCR beta chain was found in a study of vaccination effects on CD4 cells after COVID-19. Background on the study: Either the mRNA-1273 or the BNT162b2 vaccine was given to participants as two doses. General study points: Healthy vaccinees had only 1 of 255 vaccine-induced clones cross-react with common cold coronaviruses.

Profiling relied on immunoSEQ multiplex PCR, and the TCRdb table lists in-frame clones only, not all of them. The sample holds about 25,000 clones; about 70% are singletons and the top ten take 10% to 13%. ViraFEST used viral peptide pools to expand antigen-specific CD4+ T cells before sequencing. Upon completion of 10 to 11 days in culture, CD4+ T cells were isolated. Among the vaccine recipients, none had a prior SARS-CoV-2 infection, and nucleocapsid antibodies were negative. Wells containing roughly 1.8 million PBMC each were cultured with around 9.1 IU/ml IL-2 and approximately 10 ug/ml peptides. This clone was recorded a few times. Its target is unknown. V shed 2 bases and J shed 8 bases, with 13 bases lying between them. The germline V gene has CDR1 SGHNT and CDR2 YENEEA. The CDR3 sequence is 14 residues long.

The chain recombines TRBV11-3 with TRBJ2-1; D may correspond to TRBD1 or TRBD2 (5 bases each). Sequencing was performed on CD4+ T cells from PBMCs cultured with HCoV-NL63 spike peptides, taken before COVID-19 vaccination. The TCR comes from a human donor who received a COVID-19 vaccine. The CDR3 spells CASSLMGVRDEQFF. In DNA, the CDR3 is TGTGCCAGCAGCTTAATGGGGGTCAGGGATGAGCAGTTCTTC.